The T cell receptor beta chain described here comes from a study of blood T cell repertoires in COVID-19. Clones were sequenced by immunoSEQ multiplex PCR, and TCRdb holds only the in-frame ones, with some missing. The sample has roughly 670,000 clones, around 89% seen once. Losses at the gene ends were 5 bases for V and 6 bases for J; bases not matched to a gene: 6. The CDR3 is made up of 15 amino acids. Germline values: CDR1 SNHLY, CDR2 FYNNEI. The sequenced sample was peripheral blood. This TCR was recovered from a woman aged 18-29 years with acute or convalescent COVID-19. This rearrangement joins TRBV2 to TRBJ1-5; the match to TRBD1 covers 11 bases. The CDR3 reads CASSSDRGLVQPQHF. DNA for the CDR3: TGTGCCAGCAGTTCGGACAGGGGGCTGGTTCAGCCCCAGCATTTT.